Listed below are T cell receptor beta chains from one sample, sequenced in a study of neurological immune-mediated disorders. In TCRdb, the 5' RACE reads were re-called with MiXCR into one record per CDR3 protein. The data contain about 58,000 distinct CDR3 sequences, 3% to 4% of them singletons. The specimen sequenced was PBMCs. These receptors all stem from a woman aged 60 to 75 with multiple sclerosis. CDR3s include the opening cysteine and the closing phenylalanine or tryptophan. Fields, in order: CDR3 DNA, CDR3 protein, CDR3 length, V gene, clone size, D gene, J gene. D genes are given only for firm matches. Clone size is given as how often the clone was seen (once, few, many) or a class if it is expanded.

DNA: TGTGCCAGCAGCCCCGGACAGACTGAAGCTTTCTTT
CDR3: CASSPGQTEAFF
length: 12
V: TRBV7-9
size: many
D: .
J: TRBJ1-1

DNA: TGTGCCAGCATGGGATCCGGAGAGAACAATGAGCAGTTCTTC
CDR3: CASMGSGENNEQFF
length: 14
V: TRBV9
size: many
D: .
J: TRBJ2-1

DNA: TGTGCCAGCAGTTTACGGACAGGAGCGGGAGCTTTCTTT
CDR3: CASSLRTGAGAFF
length: 13
V: TRBV27
size: many
D: TRBD1
J: TRBJ1-1

DNA: TGCGCCAGCAGCCAAGGGCTGGCGGGGGGGCCCTACGAGCAGTACTTC
CDR3: CASSQGLAGGPYEQYF
length: 16
V: TRBV4-3
size: many
D: TRBD2
J: TRBJ2-7

DNA: TGTGCCAGCAGCGTAGCGGGGGGCAGCACAGATACGCAGTATTTT
CDR3: CASSVAGGSTDTQYF
length: 15
V: TRBV9
size: many
D: .
J: TRBJ2-3

DNA: TGCAGTGCGAAGGGTTTCGCCAAAAACATTCAGTACTTC
CDR3: CSAKGFAKNIQYF
length: 13
V: TRBV20-1
size: many
D: .
J: TRBJ2-4

DNA: TGCGCCAGCAGCTTGGGGTTCTCTGGAAACACCATATATTTT
CDR3: CASSLGFSGNTIYF
length: 14
V: TRBV5-1
size: many
D: .
J: TRBJ1-3

DNA: TGCAGTGCTAGAGAAGGGTTGCGGGCCGGCTACGAGCAGTACTTC
CDR3: CSAREGLRAGYEQYF
length: 15
V: TRBV20-1
size: many
D: .
J: TRBJ2-7

DNA: TGTGCCACCAGTGGGCCGGGGATACAAGAGACCCAGTACTTC
CDR3: CATSGPGIQETQYF
length: 14
V: TRBV24-1
size: many
D: .
J: TRBJ2-5

DNA: TGTGCCAGCAGTTACTCTATCGACAGGGGCTACGAGCAGTACTTC
CDR3: CASSYSIDRGYEQYF
length: 15
V: TRBV6-2/TRBV6-3
size: many
D: TRBD1
J: TRBJ2-7

DNA: TGTGCCAGCAGCCATAACCGGTTGTCCTACAATGAGCAGTTCTTC
CDR3: CASSHNRLSYNEQFF
length: 15
V: TRBV7-9
size: many
D: .
J: TRBJ2-1

DNA: TGTGCCAGCAGACGGACCACAGGGACCGGGGAGCTGTTTTTT
CDR3: CASRRTTGTGELFF
length: 14
V: TRBV7-3
size: many
D: .
J: TRBJ2-2

DNA: TGTGCCAGCAGTTTAAGTAGGGGTCGCGCCAAAAACATTCAGTACTTC
CDR3: CASSLSRGRAKNIQYF
length: 16
V: TRBV12-3/TRBV12-4
size: many
D: .
J: TRBJ2-4

DNA: TGCGCCAGCAGCCACGTACAGGGATCGAACACCGGGGAGCTGTTTTTT
CDR3: CASSHVQGSNTGELFF
length: 16
V: TRBV4-1
size: many
D: .
J: TRBJ2-2

DNA: TGTGCCATCAGTGAGAAAGGGGGGAGAGATGAGCAGTTCTTC
CDR3: CAISEKGGRDEQFF
length: 14
V: TRBV10-3
size: many
D: .
J: TRBJ2-1

DNA: TGTGCCAGCAAACTGCCATTCTGGGATGCTGAAGCTTTCTTT
CDR3: CASKLPFWDAEAFF
length: 14
V: TRBV28
size: many
D: .
J: TRBJ1-1

DNA: TGCGCCAGCAGCCAAAGGACTAGCGGGGACACCGGGGAGCTGTTTTTT
CDR3: CASSQRTSGDTGELFF
length: 16
V: TRBV4-3
size: many
D: TRBD2
J: TRBJ2-2

DNA: TGCAGTGCGGGGACAAGCAATCAGCCCCAGCATTTT
CDR3: CSAGTSNQPQHF
length: 12
V: TRBV20-1
size: many
D: .
J: TRBJ1-5

DNA: TGTGCCAGCTCACCAGATAGCGGGAGTATTGCCGGGGAGCTGTTTTTT
CDR3: CASSPDSGSIAGELFF
length: 16
V: TRBV18
size: many
D: TRBD2
J: TRBJ2-2

DNA: TGTGCCATCAGTGACTCCACCTACGAGCAGTACTTC
CDR3: CAISDSTYEQYF
length: 12
V: TRBV10-3
size: many
D: .
J: TRBJ2-7

DNA: TGTGCCAGCAGCGTAGGGGACGGGAGGGGCTTCGGGGCCAACGTCCTGACTTTC
CDR3: CASSVGDGRGFGANVLTF
length: 18
V: TRBV9
size: many
D: TRBD2
J: TRBJ2-6

DNA: TGTGCCAGCAGGACGGGAGTAACGACTGGGGAGCTGTTTTTT
CDR3: CASRTGVTTGELFF
length: 14
V: TRBV6-5
size: many
D: .
J: TRBJ2-2

DNA: TGTGCCATCAGTGACTCCTTACCAGCGGGGATCTACGAGCAGTACTTC
CDR3: CAISDSLPAGIYEQYF
length: 16
V: TRBV10-3
size: many
D: TRBD2
J: TRBJ2-7

DNA: TGTGCCAGCAGTTTCCACACGGGAGAAGAAAAACTGTTTTTT
CDR3: CASSFHTGEEKLFF
length: 14
V: TRBV12-3/TRBV12-4
size: many
D: .
J: TRBJ1-4

DNA: TGTGCCAGCAGTTACTTCGGGGTGAACACAGATACGCAGTATTTT
CDR3: CASSYFGVNTDTQYF
length: 15
V: TRBV6-5
size: many
D: .
J: TRBJ2-3

DNA: TGTGCCAGCAGCTTAACGAGTACCAGTAATTCACCCCTCCACTTT
CDR3: CASSLTSTSNSPLHF
length: 15
V: TRBV7-2
size: many
D: .
J: TRBJ1-6